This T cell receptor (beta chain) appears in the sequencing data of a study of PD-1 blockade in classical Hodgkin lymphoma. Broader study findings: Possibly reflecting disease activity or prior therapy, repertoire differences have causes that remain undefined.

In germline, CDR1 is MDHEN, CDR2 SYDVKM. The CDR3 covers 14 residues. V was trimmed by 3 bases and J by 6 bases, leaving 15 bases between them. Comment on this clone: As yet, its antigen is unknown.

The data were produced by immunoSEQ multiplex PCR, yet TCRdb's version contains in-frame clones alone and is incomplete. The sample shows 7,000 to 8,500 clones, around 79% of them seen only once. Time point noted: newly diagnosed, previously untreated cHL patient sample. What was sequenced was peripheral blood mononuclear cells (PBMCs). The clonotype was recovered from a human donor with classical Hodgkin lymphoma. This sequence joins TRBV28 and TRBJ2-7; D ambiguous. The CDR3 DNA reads TGTGCCAGCAGTTTGGCCGGCCAACTTTTCGAGCAGTACTTC. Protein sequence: CASSLAGQLFEQYF.